This TCR beta chain was identified during a study of tumor and adjacent non-tumor tissue in lung cancer. Looking at the study overall: About 4.17 million productive TCRbeta reads were obtained per sample on average.

The CDR3 totals 14 residues. Germline loops: CDR1 MNHNS, CDR2 SASEGT. About this clonotype: Its ends do not fully match the called genes, so a read error is possible.

A modified ARM-PCR protocol with three rounds of nested PCR amplified TCRbeta. TCRdb processed the multiplex PCR reads anew with MiXCR; each CDR3 protein has one entry. The sample holds tens of thousands of distinct CDR3 sequences; nearly 70% are singletons and the top ten take roughly 26%. No cell sorting was done before RNA was extracted from the tissue. Distant lung tissue was collected more than 3 cm away from the tumor edge. Donors were chemotherapy-naive, newly diagnosed lung cancer surgical patients in China, August–late 2014. This sequence joins TRBV6-1 and TRBJ1-2, with D possibly matching TRBD1 (5 bases). The sequenced sample was distant non-tumor lung tissue. The sequence was collected from a woman in her 50s with non-small cell lung cancer. In DNA form, the CDR3 reads TGTGTCAGCCAAGGGGATAGGGCTGACTATGGCTACACCTTC. It codes for CVSQGDRADYGYTF.